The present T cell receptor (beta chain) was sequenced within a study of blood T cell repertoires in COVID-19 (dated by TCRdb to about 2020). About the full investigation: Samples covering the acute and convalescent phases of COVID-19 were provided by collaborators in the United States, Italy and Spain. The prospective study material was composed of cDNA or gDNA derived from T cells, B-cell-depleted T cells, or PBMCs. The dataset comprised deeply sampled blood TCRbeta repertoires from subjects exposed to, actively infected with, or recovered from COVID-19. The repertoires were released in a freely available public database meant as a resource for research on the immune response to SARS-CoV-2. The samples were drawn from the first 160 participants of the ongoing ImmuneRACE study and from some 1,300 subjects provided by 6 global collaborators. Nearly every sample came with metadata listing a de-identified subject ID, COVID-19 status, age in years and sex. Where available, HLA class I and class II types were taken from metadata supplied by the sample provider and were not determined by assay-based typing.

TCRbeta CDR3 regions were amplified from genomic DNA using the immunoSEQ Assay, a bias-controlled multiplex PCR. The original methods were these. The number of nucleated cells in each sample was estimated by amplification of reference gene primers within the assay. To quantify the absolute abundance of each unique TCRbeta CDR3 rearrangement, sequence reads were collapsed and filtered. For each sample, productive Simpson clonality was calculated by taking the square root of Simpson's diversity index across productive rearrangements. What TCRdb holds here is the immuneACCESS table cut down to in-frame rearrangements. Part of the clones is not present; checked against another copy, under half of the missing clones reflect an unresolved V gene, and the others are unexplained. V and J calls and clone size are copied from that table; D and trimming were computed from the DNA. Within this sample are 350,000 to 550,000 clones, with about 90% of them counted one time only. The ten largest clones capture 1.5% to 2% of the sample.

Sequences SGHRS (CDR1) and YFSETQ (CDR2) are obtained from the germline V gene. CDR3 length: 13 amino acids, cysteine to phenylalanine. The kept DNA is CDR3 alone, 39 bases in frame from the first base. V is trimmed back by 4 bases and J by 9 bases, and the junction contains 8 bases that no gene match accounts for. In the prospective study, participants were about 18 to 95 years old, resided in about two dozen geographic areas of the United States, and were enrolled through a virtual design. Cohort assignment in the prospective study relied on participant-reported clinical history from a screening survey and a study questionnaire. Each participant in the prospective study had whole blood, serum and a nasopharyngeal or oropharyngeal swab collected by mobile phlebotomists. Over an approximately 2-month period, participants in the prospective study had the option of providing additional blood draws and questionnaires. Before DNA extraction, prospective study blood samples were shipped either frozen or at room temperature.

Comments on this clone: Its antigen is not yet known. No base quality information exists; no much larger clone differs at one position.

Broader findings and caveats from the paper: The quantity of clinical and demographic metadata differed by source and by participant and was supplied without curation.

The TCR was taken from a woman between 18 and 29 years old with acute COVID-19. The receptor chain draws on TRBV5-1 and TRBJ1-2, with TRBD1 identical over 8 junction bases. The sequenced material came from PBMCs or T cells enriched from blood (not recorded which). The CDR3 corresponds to CASSPGTGSRYTF. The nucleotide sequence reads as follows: TGCGCCAGCAGCCCCGGGACAGGCTCACGCTACACCTTC.